Listed below are T cell receptor beta chains from one sample, sequenced in a study of patients and donors after allogeneic stem cell transplantation. TCRdb used MiXCR to reprocess the RT-PCR reads, holding one entry per CDR3 protein. This table has about 230,000 distinct CDR3 sequences, approximately 14% appearing once. Sequenced input: blood, either unsorted or a sorted T cell fraction (not recorded which). Receptors were obtained from a human donor who was either an allogeneic HSCT recipient or a stem cell or donor lymphocyte infusion donor (not recorded which). It is not recorded whose cells these are; they may come from a transplant donor. Each CDR3 is given with its conserved first and last residue. A D gene is named only where the DNA matches it firmly. Some rows mark clone size as missing; the rest say once, few, many or name a class of expanded clone.

TRBV7-3	.	TRBD2	TRBJ2-3	CASSSSGLITDTQYF	TGTGCCAGCAGCTCTAGCGGGTTGATCACAGATACGCAGTATTTT
TRBV6-1	many	TRBD1	TRBJ2-7	CASSRDRGSEQYF	TGCGCCAGCAGCCGGGACAGGGGTTCCGAGCAGTACTTC
TRBV12-3/TRBV12-4	.	TRBD2	TRBJ2-3	CASSFAGTNTDTQYF	TGTGCCAGCAGTTTTGCGGGGACTAACACAGATACGCAGTATTTT
TRBV3-1	many	.	TRBJ1-6	CASSQVSSSPLHF	TGTGCCAGCAGCCAAGTATCCAGTTCACCCCTCCACTTT
TRBV20-1	few	TRBD2	TRBJ2-1	CSARTSGRANEQFF	TGCAGTGCTAGGACTAGCGGGAGGGCAAATGAGCAGTTCTTC
TRBV29-1	few	TRBD1	TRBJ2-2	CSGGTGATGELFF	TGCAGCGGTGGGACAGGGGCGACCGGGGAGCTGTTTTTT
TRBV3-1	many	.	TRBJ1-2	CASSPRPITGGYTF	TGTGCCAGCAGCCCTAGGCCGATTACTGGTGGCTACACCTTC
TRBV27	.	.	TRBJ1-2	CASSPKGGGGGYTF	TGTGCCAGCAGCCCTAAGGGGGGCGGCGGGGGCTACACCTTC
TRBV4-1	few	.	TRBJ2-7	CASSQVDMGFTYEQYF	TGCGCCAGCAGCCAAGTTGACATGGGCTTCACCTACGAGCAGTACTTC
TRBV29-1	.	.	TRBJ1-5	CSVGTGKGNQPQHF	TGCAGCGTTGGAACGGGGAAGGGCAATCAGCCCCAGCATTTT
TRBV4-3	.	.	TRBJ1-1	CASSQVVGSEAFF	TGCGCCAGCAGCCAAGTGGTCGGTTCTGAAGCTTTCTTT
TRBV20-1	.	TRBD1	TRBJ1-5	CSAGGTGVYQPQHF	TGCAGTGCTGGGGGGACAGGGGTATATCAGCCCCAGCATTTT
TRBV19	few	.	TRBJ1-5	CASSPRFVGEVGQPQHF	TGTGCCAGTAGTCCCCGATTTGTAGGGGAAGTAGGTCAGCCCCAGCATTTT
TRBV12-3/TRBV12-4	many	.	TRBJ2-1	CASSFIPGLSYNEQFF	TGTGCCAGCAGTTTCATTCCAGGGCTGTCCTACAATGAGCAGTTCTTC
TRBV7-9	.	TRBD1	TRBJ2-1	CASSSGQGINNEQFF	TGTGCCAGCAGCTCGGGACAGGGAATAAACAATGAGCAGTTCTTC
TRBV6-5	few	.	TRBJ1-5	CASSYTTDSQPQHF	TGTGCCAGCAGTTACACGACCGACAGTCAGCCCCAGCATTTT
TRBV5-6	many	.	TRBJ2-3	CASSLVVEDTQYF	TGTGCCAGCAGCTTGGTTGTGGAAGATACGCAGTATTTT
TRBV4-3	few	.	TRBJ1-3	CASSQEPGSGNTIYF	TGCGCCAGCAGCCAAGAGCCAGGCTCTGGAAACACCATATATTTT
TRBV12-5	.	.	TRBJ1-1	CASGLGPNTEAFF	TGTGCTAGTGGTTTGGGACCGAACACTGAAGCTTTCTTT
TRBV20-1	few	TRBD2	TRBJ2-7	CSAGSSGGWYEQYF	TGCAGTGCGGGCTCTAGCGGGGGTTGGTACGAGCAGTACTTC
TRBV30	.	.	TRBJ1-1	CAWSLSGHLNTEAFF	TGTGCCTGGAGCCTTTCTGGACACTTGAACACTGAAGCTTTCTTT
TRBV20-1	many	.	TRBJ1-2	CSASNRANYGYTF	TGCAGTGCTAGTAACAGGGCTAACTATGGCTACACCTTC
TRBV2	.	TRBD1	TRBJ2-2	CASSGQGGSGTGELFF	TGTGCCAGCAGTGGACAGGGCGGAAGTGGCACCGGGGAGCTGTTTTTT
TRBV3-1	.	TRBD2	TRBJ2-3	CASSQRAGADTQYF	TGTGCCAGCAGCCAACGAGCGGGGGCGGATACGCAGTATTTT
TRBV7-4	many	TRBD1	TRBJ2-7	CASSHRDRCYRDEQYF	TGTGCCAGCAGCCACCGGGACAGGTGTTATAGGGACGAGCAGTACTTC
TRBV12-3/TRBV12-4	many	.	TRBJ1-6	CASSFRQSGSPLHF	TGTGCCAGCAGTTTCAGACAGTCTGGGTCACCCCTCCACTTT
TRBV6-2/TRBV6-3	.	.	TRBJ2-3	CASSYGLGVAGTDTQYF	TGTGCCAGCAGTTACGGCCTGGGCGTAGCGGGCACAGATACGCAGTATTTT
TRBV7-2	many	TRBD1	TRBJ1-6	CASSLAGQGTSPLHF	TGTGCCAGCAGCTTAGCGGGACAGGGCACTTCACCCCTCCACTTT
TRBV6-2/TRBV6-3	few	.	TRBJ1-2	CASSGFGQFYGYTF	TGTGCCAGCAGTGGGTTTGGGCAGTTCTATGGCTACACCTTC
TRBV20-1	few	.	TRBJ1-5	CSASTGIYSNQPQHF	TGCAGTGCTAGCACAGGAATTTATAGCAATCAGCCCCAGCATTTT
TRBV29-1	many	TRBD1	TRBJ2-5	CSVDRGQETQYF	TGCAGCGTCGACAGGGGCCAAGAGACCCAGTACTTC
TRBV15	.	.	TRBJ1-1	CATSSKSRNFGRTEAFF	TGTGCCACCAGCTCCAAGAGCAGGAATTTCGGTCGGACTGAAGCTTTCTTT
TRBV3-1	many	.	TRBJ1-6	CASSLDKSSPLHF	TGTGCCAGCAGCCTGGACAAGTCCTCACCCCTCCACTTT
TRBV7-8	.	.	TRBJ2-7	CASSPRDLTKTYEQYF	TGTGCCAGCAGCCCACGGGACCTAACAAAAACCTACGAGCAGTACTTC
TRBV20-1	few	.	TRBJ2-3	CSATFGGTDTQYF	TGCAGTGCTACATTTGGGGGCACAGATACGCAGTATTTT
TRBV5-1	.	.	TRBJ2-3	CASREIGVTDTQYF	TGCGCCAGCAGGGAGATAGGGGTAACAGATACGCAGTATTTT
TRBV2	.	.	TRBJ1-1	CASSEAENTEAFF	TGTGCCAGCAGTGAGGCAGAGAACACTGAAGCTTTCTTT
TRBV4-2	many	.	TRBJ1-5	CASSQGGYQPQHF	TGTGCCAGCAGCCAAGGAGGGTATCAGCCCCAGCATTTT
TRBV11-3	.	.	TRBJ2-3	CASSFPRASNTDTQYF	TGTGCCAGCAGCTTTCCGAGGGCCTCTAACACAGATACGCAGTATTTT
TRBV28	.	.	TRBJ2-5	CASKEGTRETQYF	TGTGCCAGCAAAGAAGGGACACGCGAGACCCAGTACTTC
TRBV13	many	.	TRBJ2-7	CASSLEGVGEQYF	TGTGCCAGCAGCTTAGAGGGGGTGGGTGAGCAGTACTTC
TRBV5-1	few	.	TRBJ1-3	CASSSGLGSGNTIYF	TGCGCCAGCAGCTCAGGGTTAGGCTCTGGAAACACCATATATTTT
TRBV28	.	.	TRBJ2-7	CASSEGTPGEQYF	TGTGCCAGCAGTGAGGGGACCCCCGGGGAGCAGTACTTC
TRBV3-1	few	TRBD1	TRBJ2-7	CASSPSNRGEQYF	TGTGCCAGCAGCCCATCAAACAGGGGCGAGCAGTACTTC
TRBV29-1	many	.	TRBJ2-5	CSARQETQYF	TGCAGCGCCCGCCAAGAGACCCAGTACTTC
TRBV24-1	few	TRBD2	TRBJ2-1	CATSDRAGGRSEQFF	TGTGCCACCAGTGATCGGGCGGGAGGGCGGAGTGAGCAGTTCTTC
TRBV5-4	.	TRBD1	TRBJ2-3	CASSPPGTVTDTQYF	TGTGCCAGCAGCCCTCCGGGGACAGTCACAGATACGCAGTATTTT
TRBV5-6	.	TRBD1	TRBJ1-2	CASSKDRARGYTF	TGTGCCAGCAGCAAGGACAGGGCGAGGGGCTACACCTTC
TRBV15	many	.	TRBJ2-2	CATSREVTAGTGELFF	TGTGCCACCAGCAGAGAGGTTACGGCCGGCACCGGGGAGCTGTTTTTT
TRBV1	few	.	TRBJ2-1	CTSSQGGENRGPCGNLYNEQFF	TGCACCAGCAGCCAGGGCGGGGAAAACAGGGGGCCGTGCGGGAACCTCTACAATGAGCAGTTCTTC
TRBV7-7	few	TRBD1	TRBJ2-3	CASSHPGQGVDTQYF	TGTGCTAGCAGCCATCCGGGACAGGGAGTAGATACGCAGTATTTT
TRBV20-1	many	.	TRBJ2-3	CSAGGRSAVDTQYF	TGCAGTGCTGGGGGAAGATCGGCAGTAGATACGCAGTATTTT
TRBV12-3/TRBV12-4	many	TRBD1	TRBJ2-2	CASRAPGQGYTGELFF	TGTGCCAGCAGGGCTCCGGGACAGGGTTACACCGGGGAGCTGTTTTTT
TRBV6-1	.	.	TRBJ1-2	CASMTLHSNGYTF	TGTGCCAGCATGACCCTTCACTCCAATGGCTACACCTTC
TRBV6-2/TRBV6-3	.	.	TRBJ1-5	CASQRTDSNQPQHF	TGTGCCAGCCAAAGGACAGATAGCAATCAGCCCCAGCATTTT
TRBV4-1	few	TRBD1	TRBJ2-7	CASSQEGTVLYEQYF	TGCGCCAGCAGCCAAGAAGGGACAGTTCTCTACGAGCAGTACTTC